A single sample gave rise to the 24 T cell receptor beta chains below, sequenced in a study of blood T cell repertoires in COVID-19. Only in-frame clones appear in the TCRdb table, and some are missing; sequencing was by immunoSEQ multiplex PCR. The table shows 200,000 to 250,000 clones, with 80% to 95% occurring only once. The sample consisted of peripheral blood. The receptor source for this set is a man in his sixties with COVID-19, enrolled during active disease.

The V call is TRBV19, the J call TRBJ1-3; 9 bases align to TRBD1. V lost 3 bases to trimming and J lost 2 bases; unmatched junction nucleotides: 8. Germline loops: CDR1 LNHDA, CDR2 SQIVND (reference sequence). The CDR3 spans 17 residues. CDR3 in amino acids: CASSIYGTGPTGNTIYF. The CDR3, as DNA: TGTGCCAGTAGTATTTACGGGACAGGGCCAACTGGAAACACCATATATTTT.

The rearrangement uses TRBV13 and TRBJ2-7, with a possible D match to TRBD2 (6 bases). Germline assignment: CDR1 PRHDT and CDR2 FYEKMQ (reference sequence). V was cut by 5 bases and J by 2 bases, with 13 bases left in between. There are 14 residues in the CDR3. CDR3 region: CASSPRGGTYEQYF. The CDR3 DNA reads TGTGCCAGCAGCCCAAGAGGCGGGACCTACGAGCAGTACTTC.

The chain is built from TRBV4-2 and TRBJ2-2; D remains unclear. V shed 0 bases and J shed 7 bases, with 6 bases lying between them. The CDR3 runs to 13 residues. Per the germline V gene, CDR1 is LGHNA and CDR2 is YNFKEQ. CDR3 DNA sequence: TGTGCCAGCAGCCAAGATTCGAGCGGGGAGCTGTTTTTT. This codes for CASSQDSSGELFF.

In DNA, the CDR3 is TGTGCCAGCAGTTTTGCCGTCGACAGGGTCGGCGACACCATATATTTT. It is translated as CASSFAVDRVGDTIYF. This chain uses TRBV28 with TRBJ1-3, with TRBD1 matching over 7 bases. Looked up from germline, CDR1 is MDHEN and CDR2 is SYDVKM. This CDR3 has 16 residues. V was clipped by 3 bases and J by 8 bases; unmatched bases: 13.

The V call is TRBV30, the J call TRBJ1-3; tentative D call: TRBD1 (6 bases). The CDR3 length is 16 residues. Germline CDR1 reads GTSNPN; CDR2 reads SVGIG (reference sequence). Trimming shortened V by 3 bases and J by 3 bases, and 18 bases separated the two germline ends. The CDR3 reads CAWSRRGEGFGNTIYF. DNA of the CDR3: TGTGCCTGGAGCCGCAGGGGAGAAGGCTTTGGAAACACCATATATTTT. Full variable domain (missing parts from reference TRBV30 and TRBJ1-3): SQTIHQWPATLVQPVGSPLSLECTVEGTSNPNLYWYRQAAGRGLQLLFYSVGIGQISSEVPQNLSASRPQDRQFILSSKKLLLSDSGFYLCAWSRRGEGFGNTIYFGEGSWLTVV.

In DNA form, the CDR3 reads TGTGCCAGCAGCTTAAGGGGCATTCAGTACTTC. Translating gives CASSLRGIQYF. The chain couples TRBV13 to TRBJ2-4; TRBD1 might be the D (5 bases). Germline CDR1 is PRHDT and CDR2 is FYEKMQ (reference sequence). V lost 2 bases and J lost 9, with 5 bases in between. There are 11 residues in the CDR3.

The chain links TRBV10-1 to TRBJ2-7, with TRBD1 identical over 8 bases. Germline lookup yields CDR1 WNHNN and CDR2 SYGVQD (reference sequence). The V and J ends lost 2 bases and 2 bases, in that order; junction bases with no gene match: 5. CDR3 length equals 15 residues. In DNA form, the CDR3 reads TGCGCCAGCAGTGAGGACCGGGACAGGCCCTACGAGCAGTACTTC. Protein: CASSEDRDRPYEQYF.

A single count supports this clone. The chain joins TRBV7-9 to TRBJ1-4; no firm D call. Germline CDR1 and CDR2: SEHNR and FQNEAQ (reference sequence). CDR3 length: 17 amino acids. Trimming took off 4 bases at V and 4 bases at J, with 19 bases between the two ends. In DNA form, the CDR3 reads TGTGCCAGCAGCTCCATCGCAAGCCAACCTGGTAATGAAAAACTGTTTTTT. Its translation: CASSSIASQPGNEKLFF.

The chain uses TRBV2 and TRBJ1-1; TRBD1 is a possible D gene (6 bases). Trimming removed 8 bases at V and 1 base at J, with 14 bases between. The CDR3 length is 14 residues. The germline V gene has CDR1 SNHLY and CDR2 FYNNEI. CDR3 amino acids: CASFSGTRNTEAFF. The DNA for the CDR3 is TGTGCCAGCTTCTCCGGGACAAGGAACACTGAAGCTTTCTTT.

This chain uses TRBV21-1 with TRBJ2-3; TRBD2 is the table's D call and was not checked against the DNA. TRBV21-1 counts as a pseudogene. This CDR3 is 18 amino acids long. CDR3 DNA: TGTGCCAGCAGCAAAGATCGTCGGAGCGGGGGGGCTGGGGATACGCAGTATTTT. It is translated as CASSKDRRSGGAGDTQYF.

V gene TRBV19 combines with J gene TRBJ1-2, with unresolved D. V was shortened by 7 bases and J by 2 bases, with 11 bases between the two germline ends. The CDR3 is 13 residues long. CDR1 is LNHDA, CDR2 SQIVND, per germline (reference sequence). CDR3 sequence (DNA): TGTGCCAGTACCCCACAGAGAAACTATGGCTACACCTTC. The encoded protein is CASTPQRNYGYTF.

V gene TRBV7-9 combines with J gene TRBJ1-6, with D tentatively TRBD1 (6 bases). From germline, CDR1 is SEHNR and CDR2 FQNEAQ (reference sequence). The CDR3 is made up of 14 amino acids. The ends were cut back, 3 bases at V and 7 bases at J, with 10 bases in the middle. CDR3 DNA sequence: TGTGCCAGCAGCTTTTATCAGGGGAATTCACCCCTCCACTTT. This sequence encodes CASSFYQGNSPLHF.

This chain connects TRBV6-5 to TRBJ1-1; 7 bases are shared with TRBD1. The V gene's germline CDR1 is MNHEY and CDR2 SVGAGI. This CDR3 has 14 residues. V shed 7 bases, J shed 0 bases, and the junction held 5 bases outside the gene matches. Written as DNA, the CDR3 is TGTGCCAGCACCGTGGGGACAGTGAACACTGAAGCTTTCTTT. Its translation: CASTVGTVNTEAFF.

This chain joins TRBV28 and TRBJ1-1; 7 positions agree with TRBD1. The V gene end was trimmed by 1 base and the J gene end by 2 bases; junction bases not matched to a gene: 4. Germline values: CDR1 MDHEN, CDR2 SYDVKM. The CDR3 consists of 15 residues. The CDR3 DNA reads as TGTGCCAGCAGTTTATACTCAGGGGGAAACACTGAAGCTTTCTTT. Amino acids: CASSLYSGGNTEAFF.

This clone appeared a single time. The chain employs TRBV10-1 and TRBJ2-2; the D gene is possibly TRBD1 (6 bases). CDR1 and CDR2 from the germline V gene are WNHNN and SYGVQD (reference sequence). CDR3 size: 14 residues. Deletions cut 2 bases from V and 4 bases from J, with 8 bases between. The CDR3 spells CASSEEGGTGELFF. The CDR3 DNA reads TGCGCCAGCAGTGAGGAAGGGGGCACCGGGGAGCTGTTTTTT.

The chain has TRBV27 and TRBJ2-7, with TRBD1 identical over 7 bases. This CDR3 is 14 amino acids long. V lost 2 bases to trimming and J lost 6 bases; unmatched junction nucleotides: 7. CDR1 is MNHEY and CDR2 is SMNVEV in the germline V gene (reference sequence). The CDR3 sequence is CASSLRPTGSEQYF. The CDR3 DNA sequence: TGTGCCAGCAGTTTACGACCGACAGGGTCCGAGCAGTACTTC.

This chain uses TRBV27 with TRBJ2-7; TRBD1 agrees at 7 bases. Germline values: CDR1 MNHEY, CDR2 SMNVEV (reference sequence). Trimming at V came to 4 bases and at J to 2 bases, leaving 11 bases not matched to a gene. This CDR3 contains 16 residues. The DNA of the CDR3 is TGTGCCAGCAGTTCTGGTCCGGGACAGAGTGCCTACGAGCAGTACTTC. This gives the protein CASSSGPGQSAYEQYF.

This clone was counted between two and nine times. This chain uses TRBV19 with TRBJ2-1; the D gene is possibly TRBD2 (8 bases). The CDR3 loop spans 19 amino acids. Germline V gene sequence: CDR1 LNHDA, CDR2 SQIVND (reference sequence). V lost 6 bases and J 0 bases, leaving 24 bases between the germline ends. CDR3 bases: TGTGCCAGTAGATTCAGGGGGACTAGAGTAGCAGGCTCCTACAATGAGCAGTTCTTC. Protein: CASRFRGTRVAGSYNEQFF.

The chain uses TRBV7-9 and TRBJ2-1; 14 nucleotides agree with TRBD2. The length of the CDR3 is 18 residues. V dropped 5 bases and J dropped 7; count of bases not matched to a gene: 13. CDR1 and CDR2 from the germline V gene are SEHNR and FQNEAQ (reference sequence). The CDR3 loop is CASSSPRGLAGVWNEQFF. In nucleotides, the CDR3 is TGTGCCAGCAGCAGCCCCCGGGGACTAGCGGGAGTGTGGAATGAGCAGTTCTTC. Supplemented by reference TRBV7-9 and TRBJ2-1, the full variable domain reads DTGVSQNPRHKITKRGQNVTFRCDPISEHNRLYWYRQTLGQGPEFLTYFQNEAQLEKSRLLSDRFSAERPKGSFSTLEIQRTEQGDSAMYLCASSSPRGLAGVWNEQFFGPGTRLTVL.

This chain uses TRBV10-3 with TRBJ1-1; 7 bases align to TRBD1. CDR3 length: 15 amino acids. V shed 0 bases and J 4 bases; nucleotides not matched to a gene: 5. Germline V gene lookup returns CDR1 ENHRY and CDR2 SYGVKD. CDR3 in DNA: TGTGCCATCAGTGAGTCAGGGGGCTCGGGCACTGAAGCTTTCTTT. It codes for CAISESGGSGTEAFF.

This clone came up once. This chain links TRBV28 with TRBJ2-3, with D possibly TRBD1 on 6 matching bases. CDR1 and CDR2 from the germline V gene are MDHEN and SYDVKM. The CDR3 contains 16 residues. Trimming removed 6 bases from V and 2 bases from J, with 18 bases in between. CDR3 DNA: TGTGCCAGCAGGAGTTGGGGGCAGGGCTCCACAGATACGCAGTATTTT. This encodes CASRSWGQGSTDTQYF.

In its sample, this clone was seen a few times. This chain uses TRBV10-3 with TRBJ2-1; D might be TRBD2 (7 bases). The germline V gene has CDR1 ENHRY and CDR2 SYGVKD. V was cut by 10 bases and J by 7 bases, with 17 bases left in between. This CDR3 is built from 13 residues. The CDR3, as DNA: TGTGCCACCAGGCGAGGGAGGGGGAATGAGCAGTTCTTC. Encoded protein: CATRRGRGNEQFF.

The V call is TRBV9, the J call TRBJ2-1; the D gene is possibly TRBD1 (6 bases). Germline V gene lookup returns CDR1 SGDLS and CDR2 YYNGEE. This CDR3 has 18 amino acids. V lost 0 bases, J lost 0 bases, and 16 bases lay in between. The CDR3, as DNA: TGTGCCAGCAGCGTAGTTGGGACACTAATGAGCTCCTACAATGAGCAGTTCTTC. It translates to CASSVVGTLMSSYNEQFF. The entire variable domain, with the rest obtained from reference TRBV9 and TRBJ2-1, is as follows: DSGVTQTPKHLITATGQRVTLRCSPRSGDLSVYWYQQSLDQGLQFLIQYYNGEERAKGNILERFSAQQFPDLHSELNLSSLELGDSALYFCASSVVGTLMSSYNEQFFGPGTRLTVL.

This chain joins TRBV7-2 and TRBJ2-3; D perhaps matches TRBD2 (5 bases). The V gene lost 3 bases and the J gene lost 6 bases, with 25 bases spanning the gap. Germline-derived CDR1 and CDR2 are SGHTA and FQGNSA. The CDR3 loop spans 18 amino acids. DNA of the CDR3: TGTGCCAGCAGCTTCTCGCCCCCTGGGGAGCGGCCCAAGGATACGCAGTATTTT. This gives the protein CASSFSPPGERPKDTQYF.